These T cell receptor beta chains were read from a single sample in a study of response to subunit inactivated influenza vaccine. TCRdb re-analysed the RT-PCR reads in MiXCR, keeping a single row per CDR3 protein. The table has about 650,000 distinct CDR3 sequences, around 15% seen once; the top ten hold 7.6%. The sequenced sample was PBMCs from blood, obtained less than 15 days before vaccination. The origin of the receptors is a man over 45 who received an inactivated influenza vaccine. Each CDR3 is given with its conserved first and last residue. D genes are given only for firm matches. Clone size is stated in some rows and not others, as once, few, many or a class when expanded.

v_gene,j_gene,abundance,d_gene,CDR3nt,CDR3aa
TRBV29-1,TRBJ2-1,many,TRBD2,TGCAGCGTTGAAGATACCGGGACTAGATGGAATGAGCAGTTCTTC,CSVEDTGTRWNEQFF
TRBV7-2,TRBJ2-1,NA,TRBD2,TGTGCCAGCATGCCGGGACTAGCGGGGGCGGGGCAGTTCTTC,CASMPGLAGAGQFF
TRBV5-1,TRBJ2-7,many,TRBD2,TGCGCCAGCAGCACGTCGACTAGCGGGAGAGGATACGAGCAGTACTTC,CASSTSTSGRGYEQYF
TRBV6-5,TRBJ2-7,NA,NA,TGTGCCAGGAGTTACTACAGGGCATACGAGCAGTACTTC,CARSYYRAYEQYF
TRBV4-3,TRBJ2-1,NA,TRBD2,TGCGCCAGCAGCCAAGAACTAGCGGGAGGGCCAAACCCCTACAATGAGCAGTTCTTC,CASSQELAGGPNPYNEQFF
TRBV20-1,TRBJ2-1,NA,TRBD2,TGCAGTGCTACCCGCCCCGGGGGGGACGTTAATGAGCAGTTCTTC,CSATRPGGDVNEQFF
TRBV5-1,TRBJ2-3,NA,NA,TGCGCCAGCAGCTTGGGGTCTTCGCCTATCACAGATACGCAGTATTTT,CASSLGSSPITDTQYF
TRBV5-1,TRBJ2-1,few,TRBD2,TGCGCCAGCAGCTCTCCGGGACTAGCTTACAATGAGCAGTTCTTC,CASSSPGLAYNEQFF
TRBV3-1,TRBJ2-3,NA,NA,TGTGCCAGCAGCCAAGAACGAACGGGCACAGATACGCAGTATTTT,CASSQERTGTDTQYF
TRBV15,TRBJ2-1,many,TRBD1,TGTGCCACCAGCAGCGACAGGGGCGCCTACAATGAGCAGTTCTTC,CATSSDRGAYNEQFF
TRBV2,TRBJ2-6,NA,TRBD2,TGTGCCAGCAGTGAGGGACTAGCCTCTTCGGGGGCCAACGTCCTGACTTTC,CASSEGLASSGANVLTF
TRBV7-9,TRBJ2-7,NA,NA,TGTGCCAGCAGCTTAGCTGGACCGGGGCCCGAGCAGTACTTC,CASSLAGPGPEQYF
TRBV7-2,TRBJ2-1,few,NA,TGTGCCAGCAGCCCCATGCCAGGGTATGACTACAATGAGCAGTTCTTC,CASSPMPGYDYNEQFF
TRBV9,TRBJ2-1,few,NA,TGTGCCAGCAGCGTAGCCGGTGGCAGCCAGTCGGAGCAGTTCTTC,CASSVAGGSQSEQFF
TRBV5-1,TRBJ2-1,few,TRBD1,TGCGCCAGCAGCTTGCTAGGACAGGGAATCAATAATGAGCAGTTCTTC,CASSLLGQGINNEQFF
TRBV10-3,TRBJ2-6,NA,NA,TGTGCCATCAGCACCCGACAGGACCTCTCTGGGGCCAACGTCCTGACTTTC,CAISTRQDLSGANVLTF
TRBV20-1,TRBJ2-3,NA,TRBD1,TGCAGTGCTAGTGGGACAGGCAACACAGATACGCAGTATTTT,CSASGTGNTDTQYF
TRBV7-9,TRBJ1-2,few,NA,TGTGCCAGCAGCTTAACAGACGATGGCTACACCTTC,CASSLTDDGYTF
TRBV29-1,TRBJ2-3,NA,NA,TGCAGCGTTGAATCCGGGGGCACAGATACGCAGTATTTT,CSVESGGTDTQYF
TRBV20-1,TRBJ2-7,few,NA,TGCAGTGCTGCGGGACGGGTGAGCTCCTACGAGCAGTACTTC,CSAAGRVSSYEQYF
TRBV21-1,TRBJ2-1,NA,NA,TGTGCCAGCCTAACAAGCAAAAAGCGGATCAATGAGCAGTTCTTC,CASLTSKKRINEQFF
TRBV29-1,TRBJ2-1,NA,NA,TGCAGCGTCTTCTTCAGCGAGGAGCAGTTCTTC,CSVFFSEEQFF
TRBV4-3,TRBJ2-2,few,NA,TGCGCCAGCAGCCAAGGTTGGAACACCGGGGAGCTGTTTTTT,CASSQGWNTGELFF
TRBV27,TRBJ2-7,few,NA,TGTGCCAGCAGTTTATTTTGGCAAAACGAGCAGTACTTC,CASSLFWQNEQYF
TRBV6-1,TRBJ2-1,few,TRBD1,TGTGCCAGCAGCGGACAGGGGATTGGTGATGAGCAGTTCTTC,CASSGQGIGDEQFF
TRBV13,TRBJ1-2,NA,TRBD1,TGTGCCAGCAGCCGAGACGACACAGGGGGCACCTATGGCTACACCTTC,CASSRDDTGGTYGYTF
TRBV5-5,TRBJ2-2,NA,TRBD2,TGTGCCAGCAGCCAGCGGGACGGCGGGCGCGGGGAGCTGTTTTTT,CASSQRDGGRGELFF
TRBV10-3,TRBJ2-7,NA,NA,TGTGCCATCAGCAGGGGGGTTTCCTACGAGCAGTACTTC,CAISRGVSYEQYF
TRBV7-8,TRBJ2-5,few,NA,TGTGCCAGCAGCCGTGAGATGTGGGAGACCCAGTACTTC,CASSREMWETQYF
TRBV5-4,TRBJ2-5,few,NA,TGTGCCAGCAAATCAACGCTTACAGGGCCCGAGACCCAGTACTTC,CASKSTLTGPETQYF
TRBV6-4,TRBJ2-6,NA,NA,TGTGCCAGCAGTCCCGGGGCGGGCAGTGGGGCCAACGTCCTGACTTTC,CASSPGAGSGANVLTF
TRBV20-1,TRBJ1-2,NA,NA,TGCAGTGCTAGAGTAGCCAGGGGTCATGGCTACACCTTC,CSARVARGHGYTF
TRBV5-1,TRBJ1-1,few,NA,TGCGCCAGCAGCTGGGACACGGACACTGAAGCTTTCTTT,CASSWDTDTEAFF
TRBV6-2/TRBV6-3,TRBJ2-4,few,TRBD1,TGTGCCAGTCGAGGACAGGGGGCCACAGCCAAAAACATTCAGTACTTC,CASRGQGATAKNIQYF
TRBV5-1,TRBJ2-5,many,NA,TGCGCCAGCAGCTCCGCTAGTGTGCTCATCCAAGAGACCCAGTACTTC,CASSSASVLIQETQYF
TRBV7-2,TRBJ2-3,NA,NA,TGTGCCAGCAGCTTCGGGGGGCCCAGGGATACGCAGTATTTT,CASSFGGPRDTQYF
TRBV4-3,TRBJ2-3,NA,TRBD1,TGCGCCAGCAGCCAAAGGTCCGACAGGGCACAGTTCACAGATACGCAGTATTTT,CASSQRSDRAQFTDTQYF
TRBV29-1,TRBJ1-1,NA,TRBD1,TGCAGCGTTGTGACAGGGAGGAACACTGAAGCTTTCTTT,CSVVTGRNTEAFF
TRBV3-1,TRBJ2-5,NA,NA,TGTGCCAGCAGCTACGCGACAGGTAGACAAGAGACCCAGTACTTC,CASSYATGRQETQYF
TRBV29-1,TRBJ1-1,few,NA,TGCAGCGGTGTGACAGGGAACACTGAAGCTTTCTTT,CSGVTGNTEAFF
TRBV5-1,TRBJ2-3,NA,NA,TGCGCCAGCAGTGCTGGGTCCCCAGATACGCAGTATTTT,CASSAGSPDTQYF
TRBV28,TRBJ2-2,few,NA,TGTGCCAGCCGGGCCCAACCGTTGGGGGAGCTGTTTTTT,CASRAQPLGELFF
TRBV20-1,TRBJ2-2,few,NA,TGCAGTGCTAGACCTCCTCTAGGGGCCGGGGAGCTGTTTTTT,CSARPPLGAGELFF